The following is a TCR beta chain sequence with its context. As yet, its antigen is unknown. By quantitative 5'-RACE with molecular barcodes, the TCR beta libraries were made. One entry per CDR3 protein results from TCRdb running MiXCR on the 5' RACE reads. The sample has about 700,000 distinct CDR3 sequences; 15% to 20% are singletons. The sample belongs to a study of CD8 T cells in ankylosing spondylitis. Findings and caveats of the study: Peripheral blood samples showed relatively rare disease-linked clones, and these clones were CD8+. Significantly higher representation of disease-linked clones was reported for matched ankylosing spondylitis synovial fluid. Earlier literature documents some of the motif variants in reactive arthritis synovial fluid and blood. Blood from ankylosing spondylitis patients appeared to carry a characteristic roughly 8-variant TCR beta motif.

CDR1 and CDR2 (germline): SGHRS, YFSETQ. The V end was cut by 7 bases, the J end by 1 base, with 11 bases between. CDR3 size: 13 residues. This sequence joins TRBV5-1 and TRBJ1-1; D ambiguous. This TCR was recovered from a male donor with ankylosing spondylitis. The material sequenced was blood, either unsorted or a sorted T cell fraction (not recorded which). CDR3 in DNA: TGCGCCAGCTGGGAGGGTCCGAACACTGAAGCTTTCTTT. This translates into CASWEGPNTEAFF. Variable domain in full (rest from reference TRBV5-1 and TRBJ1-1): KAGVTQTPRYLIKTRGQQVTLSCSPISGHRSVSWYQQTPGQGLQFLFEYFSETQRNKGNFPGRFSGRQFSNSRSEMNVSTLELGDSALYLCASWEGPNTEAFFGQGTRLTVV.